This is a list of T cell receptor beta chains from one sample in a study of T cell repertoires in cytomegalovirus infection. TCRdb independently ran MiXCR on the reads; one entry per CDR3 protein. Here the sample spans approximately 990,000 distinct CDR3 sequences, approximately 31% being singletons. Their specific antigens are unknown. Sequencing was performed on cultured CD8+ T cells from PBMCs, taken from culture after CMV antigen stimulation. Source of these receptors: a human donor in good health (CMV status not recorded). Some clones in this sample may be carry-over from other donors' samples. CDR3s include the opening cysteine and the closing phenylalanine or tryptophan. The D gene is left open where the match is weak. Some rows mark clone size as missing; the rest say once, few, many or name a class of expanded clone.

J: TRBJ1-1; size: many; V: TRBV12-3/TRBV12-4; D: .; CDR3: CASSLAGGGTEAFF; DNA: TGTGCCAGCAGTTTAGCTGGGGGCGGAACTGAAGCTTTCTTT
J: TRBJ2-1; size: .; V: TRBV20-1; D: TRBD2; CDR3: CSARWTSGVQYNEQFF; DNA: TGCAGTGCTAGATGGACTAGCGGGGTACAGTACAATGAGCAGTTCTTC
J: TRBJ2-7; size: few; V: TRBV27; D: .; CDR3: CASSLIQGYEQYF; DNA: TGTGCCAGCAGTCTAATCCAGGGCTACGAGCAGTACTTC
J: TRBJ1-5; size: .; V: TRBV5-6; D: TRBD1; CDR3: CASSQGQAGQPQHF; DNA: TGTGCCAGCAGCCAGGGACAGGCCGGGCAGCCCCAGCATTTT
J: TRBJ1-3; size: many; V: TRBV7-9; D: .; CDR3: CASSSPGDFTGNTIYF; DNA: TGTGCCAGCAGCTCCCCGGGGGATTTTACTGGAAACACCATATATTTT
J: TRBJ1-2; size: few; V: TRBV29-1; D: .; CDR3: CSVEGRSGYTF; DNA: TGCAGCGTTGAAGGGAGAAGTGGCTACACCTTC
J: TRBJ2-5; size: few; V: TRBV12-3/TRBV12-4; D: TRBD1; CDR3: CASSLARQGGQETQYF; DNA: TGTGCCAGCAGTTTAGCTAGACAGGGCGGCCAAGAGACCCAGTACTTC
J: TRBJ2-7; size: .; V: TRBV6-1; D: .; CDR3: CASSEELAYEQYF; DNA: TGTGCCAGCAGTGAAGAACTGGCTTATGAGCAGTACTTC
J: TRBJ2-1; size: .; V: TRBV5-1; D: .; CDR3: CASSVVVDDNEQFF; DNA: TGCGCCAGCAGCGTGGTAGTCGATGACAATGAGCAGTTCTTC
J: TRBJ2-1; size: .; V: TRBV11-2; D: TRBD2; CDR3: CASSLGGLADHEQFF; DNA: TGTGCCAGCAGCTTGGGGGGACTAGCCGACCATGAGCAGTTCTTC
J: TRBJ2-3; size: few; V: TRBV7-9; D: TRBD2; CDR3: CASSSLAGGDTQYF; DNA: TGTGCCAGCAGCTCCTTAGCGGGGGGTGATACGCAGTATTTT
J: TRBJ2-1; size: many; V: TRBV7-6; D: .; CDR3: CASSLTGVGIYNEQFF; DNA: TGTGCCAGCAGCTTGACGGGAGTAGGGATCTACAATGAGCAGTTCTTC
J: TRBJ1-3; size: few; V: TRBV4-3; D: TRBD1; CDR3: CASSQLTGPGNTIYF; DNA: TGCGCCAGCAGCCAGTTGACAGGGCCTGGAAACACCATATATTTT
J: TRBJ2-5; size: few; V: TRBV27; D: TRBD1; CDR3: CASSPDRGSFQETQYF; DNA: TGTGCCAGCAGTCCGGACAGGGGGAGCTTCCAAGAGACCCAGTACTTC
J: TRBJ1-1; size: once; V: TRBV4-3; D: .; CDR3: CASSQMGNLGAEAFF; DNA: TGCGCCAGCAGCCAAATGGGGAACCTGGGCGCTGAAGCTTTCTTT
J: TRBJ1-6; size: .; V: TRBV9; D: .; CDR3: CASSVDPPGYNSPLHF; DNA: TGTGCCAGCAGCGTTGACCCCCCAGGGTATAATTCACCCCTCCACTTT